This T cell receptor beta chain was recovered during a study of circulating and synovial CD4+ cells in juvenile arthritis. There are 15 residues in the CDR3. V was cut by 10 bases and J by 8 bases, with 26 bases left in between. Germline CDR1 and CDR2: ENHRY and SYGVKD. Here immunoSEQ multiplex PCR was the method, and the copy in TCRdb shows in-frame clones only, minus some. The sample consists of 14,000 or so clones, around four fifths of them appearing once. The TCR was taken from a human patient with juvenile idiopathic arthritis. Some clones in this sample may be carry-over from other donors' samples. The J gene is TRBJ1-2, the V gene TRBV10-3, with D possibly matching TRBD1 (5 bases). The material sequenced was CD4+ T cells from synovial fluid. CDR3 nucleotides: TGTGCCACGAGGTTAAAGGTGGACACCGCTGGGGGCTACACCTTC. Amino acid sequence: CATRLKVDTAGGYTF.